Below, 25 T cell receptor beta chains from the same sample are listed, as sequenced in a study of post-analysis software for immune sequencing data. These TCRs are of unknown antigen specificity. Whole-study results and caveats: Controls had lower frequencies than patients of 4 or 5 TRBV segments, which included TRBV5-6, TRBV5-1 and TRBV20-1.

The TCR beta cDNA libraries contained unique molecular identifiers. TCRdb analysed the PCR reads with MiXCR anew, one entry per CDR3 protein. Of 650,000 to 850,000 distinct CDR3 sequences detected, around 42% appear once; the ten largest clones hold 4.9%. Sequencing used blood. These receptors were taken from a girl between 10 and 17 years old with multiple sclerosis.

V and J are TRBV6-5 and TRBJ1-4; 7 nucleotides agree with TRBD1. In germline, CDR1 is MNHEY, CDR2 SVGAGI. The length of the CDR3 is 14 residues. Trimming removed 6 bases from V and 4 bases from J; junction bases left unmatched: 5. CDR3 loop: CASSPDRDNEKLFF. The CDR3 bases are TGTGCCAGCAGCCCTGACAGGGATAATGAAAAACTGTTTTTT.

The V and J genes are TRBV6-6 and TRBJ2-7; no definite D call. The J call could be wrong; TRBJ2-1 is a better fit for the DNA end. The germline CDR1 and CDR2 sequences are MNHNY and SVGAGI (reference sequence). The CDR3 extends over 14 amino acids. CDR3 residues: CASSYTQQWGEQFF. CDR3 in DNA: TGTGCCAGCAGTTATACCCAGCAGTGGGGTGAGCAGTTCTTC.

In its sample, this clonotype was seen a few times. The gene calls are TRBV12-3 or TRBV12-4 and TRBJ2-7; TRBD1 is a possible D gene (6 bases). This CDR3 has 13 amino acids. V lost 11 bases and J 9 bases, leaving 23 bases between the germline ends. CDR3 in amino acids: CASSRDIKSGQYF. The DNA for the CDR3 is TGTGCCTCCAGCCGGGACATAAAATCGGGGCAGTACTTC.

The chain employs TRBV20-1 and TRBJ2-3; D may be TRBD2 (6 bases). The germline V gene has CDR1 DFQATT and CDR2 SNEGSKA (reference sequence). V shed 0 bases and J shed 11 bases, with 12 bases lying between them. This CDR3 is built from 12 residues. As DNA, the CDR3 is TGCAGTGCTAGAGATCGAGGACTACGGCAGTATTTT. Protein product: CSARDRGLRQYF.

The chain links TRBV29-1 to TRBJ2-3; no clear D. V was pared by 1 base and J by 6 bases, with 5 bases between. The germline CDR1 and CDR2 sequences are SQVTM and ANQGSEA. The CDR3 is made up of 11 amino acids. The chain's CDR3 is CSVEVGDTQYF. DNA of the CDR3: TGCAGCGTTGAAGTGGGGGATACGCAGTATTTT.

The gene calls are TRBV20-1 and TRBJ2-3; no definite D call. Germline CDR1 reads DFQATT; CDR2 reads SNEGSKA (reference sequence). V lost 5 bases and J lost 0, with 9 bases in between. The CDR3 covers 13 residues. Here the CDR3 reads CSAPYTSTDTQYF. The CDR3 coding sequence is TGCAGTGCTCCATATACTAGCACAGATACGCAGTATTTT.

The chain combines TRBV5-1 with TRBJ2-7, with TRBD1 matching 7 bases. This CDR3 contains 14 residues. The V gene's germline CDR1 is SGHRS and CDR2 YFSETQ. V lost 4 bases to trimming and J lost 3 bases; unmatched junction nucleotides: 7. CDR3 residues: CASSGGQISYEQYF. CDR3 DNA sequence: TGCGCCAGCAGCGGGGGACAGATCAGCTACGAGCAGTACTTC.

The chain links TRBV6-6 to TRBJ1-4, with D possibly TRBD1 on 5 matching bases. This CDR3 is 15 amino acids long. Germline V gene data show CDR1 as MNHNY and CDR2 as SVGAGI (reference sequence). V was cut by 5 bases and J by 3 bases, with 13 bases left in between. The CDR3 loop reads CASSRAGRANEKLFF. CDR3 nucleotides: TGTGCCAGCAGTCGAGCAGGGCGGGCTAATGAAAAACTGTTTTTT.

The CDR3 region is CASSPARRPAADTQYF. The DNA of the CDR3 is TGTGCCAGCAGTCCCGCGAGGCGTCCAGCAGCAGATACGCAGTATTTT. The chain carries TRBV12-3 or TRBV12-4 and TRBJ2-3; D not resolved. Trimming cost V 5 bases and J 4 bases, with 19 bases left between them. The CDR3 is 16 amino acids.

This chain links TRBV18 with TRBJ2-7, with TRBD2 matching 7 bases. V trimming: 3 bases; J trimming: 7 bases; junction bases outside the gene matches: 24. The CDR3 has 19 amino acids. The V gene's germline CDR1 is KGHSH and CDR2 LQKENI. CDR3: CASSPLLGSGEDPYNEQYF. CDR3 coding DNA: TGTGCCAGCTCACCCCTCCTTGGGAGCGGGGAAGACCCCTACAATGAGCAGTACTTC.

The chain uses TRBV27 and TRBJ2-1; tentatively, D is TRBD2 (5 bases). CDR3 length: 11 amino acids. With 8 bases removed from V and 10 bases from J, the gap between germline ends came to 12 bases. The germline CDR1 and CDR2 sequences are MNHEY and SMNVEV (reference sequence). CDR3 sequence (DNA): TGTGCCAGCGGTCTCCAGCGGGAGCAGTTCTTC. This codes for CASGLQREQFF.

The chain joins TRBV7-6 to TRBJ2-5, with a possible D match to TRBD2 (6 bases). Germline V CDR1 and CDR2: SGHVS, FNYEAQ. Trimming removed 4 bases at V and 1 base at J, with 7 bases between. This CDR3 comprises 13 residues. The CDR3 nucleotides are TGTGCCAGCAGCTGGACTACCCAAGAGACCCAGTACTTC. Its translation: CASSWTTQETQYF.

The chain uses TRBV20-1 and TRBJ2-1; a weak D match, TRBD1 (5 bases). Germline assignment: CDR1 DFQATT and CDR2 SNEGSKA (reference sequence). V was shortened by 3 bases and J by 8 bases, with 17 bases between the two germline ends. CDR3 length equals 14 residues. The CDR3 loop is CSASPSNQGDEQFF. The CDR3 DNA follows: TGCAGTGCTAGTCCCTCAAACCAAGGGGATGAGCAGTTCTTC.

Notes on this clonotype: Germline and junction disagree at one end, which may indicate a read error. This chain links TRBV3-1 with TRBJ2-3; 9 nucleotides match TRBD2. The germline V gene encodes CDR1 LGHDT and CDR2 YNNKEL (reference sequence). This CDR3 region has 15 residues. CDR3 protein: CANSQDASGADTQYF. The CDR3 DNA reads as TGTGCCAACAGCCAAGACGCTAGCGGGGCAGATACGCAGTATTTT.

The chain is built from TRBV5-5 and TRBJ2-1; tentatively, D is TRBD2 (5 bases). Germline loops: CDR1 SGHKS, CDR2 YYEKEE (reference sequence). V gave up 3 bases and J gave up 7 bases, with 11 bases separating them. The CDR3 totals 13 residues. The CDR3 DNA reads TGTGCCAGCAGCTGGGCCGGCGGGAATGAGCAGTTCTTC. This gives the protein CASSWAGGNEQFF.

This clonotype was counted only a few times. The V and J genes are TRBV15 and TRBJ2-3, with TRBD2 identical over 12 bases. Germline CDR1 and CDR2: LNHNV and YYDKDF (reference sequence). The CDR3 is made up of 16 amino acids. V lost 0 bases, J lost 3 bases, and 1 base stayed unmatched. CDR3: CATSRDGLAGTDTQYF. As DNA, the CDR3 is TGTGCCACCAGCAGAGACGGACTAGCGGGAACAGATACGCAGTATTTT.

The chain employs TRBV29-1 and TRBJ2-7, with TRBD2 matching over 7 bases. The germline V gene encodes CDR1 SQVTM and CDR2 ANQGSEA. V lost 0 bases to trimming and J lost 0 bases; unmatched junction nucleotides: 5. This CDR3 spans 15 amino acids. The CDR3, as DNA: TGCAGCGTTGAAGAGGGAGGGCGGAGCTCCTACGAGCAGTACTTC. It is translated as CSVEEGGRSSYEQYF.

This clonotype was recorded a few times. V is TRBV28 and J is TRBJ2-7, with TRBD2 as a possible D gene (7 bases). This CDR3 has 17 amino acids. V was trimmed by 2 bases and J by 0 bases, leaving 17 bases between them. The germline V gene encodes CDR1 MDHEN and CDR2 SYDVKM. The CDR3: CASSLNPRGGSSYEQYF. The CDR3 nucleotides read TGTGCCAGCAGTTTAAACCCCAGGGGCGGGAGCTCCTACGAGCAGTACTTC.

The chain is built from TRBV7-9 and TRBJ1-2, with D perhaps matching TRBD1 (5 bases). This CDR3 is built from 17 residues. V was shortened by 1 base and J by 5 bases, with 20 bases between the two germline ends. From germline, CDR1 is SEHNR and CDR2 FQNEAQ (reference sequence). CDR3 nucleotides: TGTGCCAGCAGCTTAGACAAACCGGGACCCAAGGGATATGGCTACACCTTC. It translates to CASSLDKPGPKGYGYTF.

V is TRBV10-3 and J is TRBJ2-1; TRBD2 might be the D (5 bases). Between the trimmed V and J ends, which lost 5 bases and 5 bases, there was a span of 19 bases. The CDR3 consists of 16 residues. Germline V gene data show CDR1 as ENHRY and CDR2 as SYGVKD. The CDR3 protein is CAISPGRGGLDNEQFF. CDR3 in DNA: TGTGCCATCAGTCCGGGGAGAGGTGGCCTAGACAATGAGCAGTTCTTC.

This chain connects TRBV20-1 to TRBJ2-4; perhaps TRBD2 as D (5 bases). Per the germline V gene, CDR1 is DFQATT and CDR2 is SNEGSKA (reference sequence). The CDR3 covers 16 residues. Trimming shortened V by 0 bases and J by 0 bases, and 12 bases separated the two germline ends. CDR3 DNA sequence: TGCAGTGCTAGAGATGACGGACTTGTAGCCAAAAACATTCAGTACTTC. Its protein is CSARDDGLVAKNIQYF.

This clonotype was detected only a few times. The J gene is TRBJ1-1, the V gene TRBV3-1; 9 nucleotides align to TRBD1. The V and J ends lost 4 bases and 7 bases, in that order; junction bases with no gene match: 4. Germline loops: CDR1 LGHDT, CDR2 YNNKEL (reference sequence). CDR3 size: 13 residues. The CDR3 protein is CASSRGQGGEAFF. Here the CDR3 DNA reads TGTGCCAGCAGCCGGGGACAGGGAGGTGAAGCTTTCTTT.

A word on this clonotype: The junction and the germline gene differ at one end; a read error may be behind it. The chain is built from TRBV4-2 and TRBJ2-5, with 10 bases matching TRBD2. Germline assignment: CDR1 LGHNA and CDR2 YNFKEQ. The CDR3 is 21 residues long. This CDR3 reads CTSSQGTSTSGTNYFQETQYF. CDR3 sequence (DNA): TGTACCAGCAGCCAAGGAACGAGCACTAGCGGGACTAACTATTTCCAAGAGACCCAGTACTTC.

The gene calls are TRBV7-9 and TRBJ2-7; 8 bases are shared with TRBD2. The last part of the DNA fits TRBJ2-1 better; the J call may be wrong. The V gene's germline CDR1 is SEHNR and CDR2 FQNEAQ (reference sequence). CDR3 size: 16 residues. The CDR3 loop is CASSSPGGVESDEQFF. The CDR3 bases are TGTGCCAGCAGCTCCCCCGGGGGGGTGGAGTCGGATGAGCAGTTCTTC.

This clonotype was detected many times. V and J are TRBV29-1 and TRBJ2-1, with 10 positions matching TRBD2. CDR3 length: 14 amino acids. From germline, CDR1 is SQVTM and CDR2 ANQGSEA. After removal of 5 bases from V and 7 bases from J, the junction contained 8 bases not matched to a gene. The CDR3 nucleotides read TGCAGCGTTCGTACTAGCGGGGCGGGTAATGAGCAGTTCTTC. Translating it yields CSVRTSGAGNEQFF.